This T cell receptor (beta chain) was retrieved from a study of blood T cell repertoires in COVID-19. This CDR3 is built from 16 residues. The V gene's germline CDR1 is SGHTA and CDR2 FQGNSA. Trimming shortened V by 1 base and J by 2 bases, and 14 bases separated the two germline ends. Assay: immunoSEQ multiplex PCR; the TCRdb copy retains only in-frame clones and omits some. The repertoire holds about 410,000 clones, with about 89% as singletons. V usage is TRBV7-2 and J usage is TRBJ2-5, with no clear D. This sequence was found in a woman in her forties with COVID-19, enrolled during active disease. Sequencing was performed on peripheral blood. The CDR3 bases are TGTGCCAGCAGCTTAGGGCTCGGAACAGAGCAAGAGACCCAGTACTTC. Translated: CASSLGLGTEQETQYF.